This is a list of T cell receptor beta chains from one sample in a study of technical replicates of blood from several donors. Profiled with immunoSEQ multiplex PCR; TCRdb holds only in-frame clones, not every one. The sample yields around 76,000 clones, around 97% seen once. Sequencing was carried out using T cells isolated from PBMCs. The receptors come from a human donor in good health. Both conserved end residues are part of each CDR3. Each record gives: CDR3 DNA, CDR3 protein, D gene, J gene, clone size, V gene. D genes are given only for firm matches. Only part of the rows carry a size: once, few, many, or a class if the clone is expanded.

TGTGCCAGCAGTTTATACGCAGGGGGCGGGGGCAATCAGCCCCAGCATTTT	CASSLYAGGGGNQPQHF	TRBD1	TRBJ1-5	NA	TRBV27
TGTGCCAGCAGCTCAGAGACTAGCGGGAGTCCCTACAATGAGCAGTTCTTC	CASSSETSGSPYNEQFF	TRBD2	TRBJ2-1	NA	TRBV5-6
TGCGCCAGCAGTGAAGGAGCGGGGGGCCTCACCGGGGAGCTGTTTTTT	CASSEGAGGLTGELFF	TRBD2	TRBJ2-2	NA	TRBV10-1
TGTGCCAGCACCCTATCGGGCCCGGGAGGGTACGAGCAGTACTTC	CASTLSGPGGYEQYF	TRBD2	TRBJ2-7	NA	TRBV7-8
TGTGCCAGCAGTTTATCTGGCTCATTAGGGAGATACGAGCAGTACTTC	CASSLSGSLGRYEQYF	NA	TRBJ2-7	NA	TRBV27
TGTGCCAGCAGTTCCGGGGGGGATGGGGGAAGTGGCTACACCTTC	CASSSGGDGGSGYTF	NA	TRBJ1-2	NA	TRBV28
TGTGCCAGCAGTTTGCCCGGGGGCACTGAAGCTTTCTTT	CASSLPGGTEAFF	NA	TRBJ1-1	NA	TRBV28
TGTGCCAGCAGCTTAGGGTCTCCAGCGGCCGGGGAGCTGTTTTTT	CASSLGSPAAGELFF	NA	TRBJ2-2	NA	TRBV7-9
TGCAGCGGAATAACGGGACAGACCTACGAGCAGTACTTC	CSGITGQTYEQYF	TRBD1	TRBJ2-7	NA	TRBV29-1
TGCAGCGTTGGGAAGACTAGCGGCGGAGAGACCCAGTACTTC	CSVGKTSGGETQYF	TRBD2	TRBJ2-5	NA	TRBV29-1
TGCGCCAGCAGTCTTCCGGTCGGAATCCCGGGCTCGGGGAAGTGGCAGCCCCAGCATTTT	CASSLPVGIPGSGKWQPQHF	NA	TRBJ1-5	NA	TRBV23-1
TGTGCCAGCAGCTACGACAGGGGGCGTCGTGGAAACACCATATATTTT	CASSYDRGRRGNTIYF	TRBD1	TRBJ1-3	NA	TRBV7-8
TGTGCCACCAGCAGAGATTGGGAGGACTATGGCTACACCTTC	CATSRDWEDYGYTF	NA	TRBJ1-2	once	TRBV15
TGTGCCAGCAGTGAATATGGGCCTAGCGGGGGGGCCTACGAGCAGTACTTC	CASSEYGPSGGAYEQYF	TRBD2	TRBJ2-7	NA	TRBV25-1
TGTGCCAGTAGTCTTGATTCGGGGAACACTGAAGCTTTCTTT	CASSLDSGNTEAFF	NA	TRBJ1-1	NA	TRBV19
TGTGCCAGCAGCTTAGGAAACAGGGGCTGGGACGAGCAGTACTTC	CASSLGNRGWDEQYF	TRBD1	TRBJ2-7	NA	TRBV7-9
TGTGCCAGCAAGAAGGGACAGGGGGCTAGAGGCTACACCTTC	CASKKGQGARGYTF	TRBD1	TRBJ1-2	NA	TRBV2
TGTGCCAGCTCCACCGGGACAGGCGGCTCTGGGGCCAACGTCCTGACTTTC	CASSTGTGGSGANVLTF	TRBD1	TRBJ2-6	NA	TRBV18
TGTGCCAGCAGCCGTATTGGAGGGGGCTTGACAGATACGCAGTATTTT	CASSRIGGGLTDTQYF	NA	TRBJ2-3	once	TRBV7-6
TGTGCCAGCAGGCTAGCGGGAGAAGATACGCAGTATTTT	CASRLAGEDTQYF	TRBD2	TRBJ2-3	NA	TRBV2
TGTGCCAGCAGCTTCACCCCGGGGGACACTGAAGCTTTCTTT	CASSFTPGDTEAFF	NA	TRBJ1-1	few	TRBV7-3
TGCGCCAGCAGCCCGGTCCGGAGGATCACTGAAGCTTTCTTT	CASSPVRRITEAFF	NA	TRBJ1-1	once	TRBV4-1
TGTGCCAGCAGCTTAGCGAGTAGCGGGAGGCTCTACAATGAGCAGTTCTTC	CASSLASSGRLYNEQFF	TRBD2	TRBJ2-1	NA	TRBV7-6
TGTGCCAGGTTAAGGGGACTAGCGGACCAAGAGACCCAGTACTTC	CARLRGLADQETQYF	TRBD2	TRBJ2-5	NA	TRBV6-5
TGTGCCAGCAGCGTAGCCGGACTAGCGGGCAATGAGCAGTTCTTC	CASSVAGLAGNEQFF	TRBD2	TRBJ2-1	NA	TRBV9
TGTGCCAGCAGCATAACTAGCGGGTATGACAATGAGCAGTTCTTC	CASSITSGYDNEQFF	TRBD2	TRBJ2-1	NA	TRBV5-5
TGTGCCAGCAGTGACCGGACAGGCAAGAACACTGAAGCTTTCTTT	CASSDRTGKNTEAFF	TRBD1	TRBJ1-1	NA	TRBV6-4
TGTGCCAGCAGTGAGGGACTAGCGGGGGATCACGAGCAGTACTTC	CASSEGLAGDHEQYF	TRBD2	TRBJ2-7	NA	TRBV9
TGCGCCAGCAGTCCCCGGCAGGAAATAAATGAAAAACTGTTTTTT	CASSPRQEINEKLFF	NA	TRBJ1-4	NA	TRBV4-1
TGCAGCGGGAAGGGACTAGCGGTATACAATGAGCAGTTCTTC	CSGKGLAVYNEQFF	TRBD2	TRBJ2-1	NA	TRBV29-1
TGTGCCAGTTGGGACAGGGCGAGGGATGGCTACACCTTC	CASWDRARDGYTF	TRBD1	TRBJ1-2	NA	TRBV19
TGTGCCAGCCAACTAGCGGCGCAGAGCTCCTACGAGCAGTACTTC	CASQLAAQSSYEQYF	TRBD2	TRBJ2-7	NA	TRBV6-1
TGCAGCGTCGCTCCCAGGCTCAGGAACAATGAGCAGTTCTTC	CSVAPRLRNNEQFF	NA	TRBJ2-1	NA	TRBV29-1
TGCAGCGTTGAGGCGGGGGCTGAAGGCTACACCTTC	CSVEAGAEGYTF	NA	TRBJ1-2	few	TRBV29-1
TGTGCCAGTAAGGGGAGCCCGACAGGGAACACTGAAGCTTTCTTT	CASKGSPTGNTEAFF	NA	TRBJ1-1	NA	TRBV19
TGTGCCATCAGCCGACTAGCGGGAGGGGGAAGTGAGCAGTTCTTC	CAISRLAGGGSEQFF	TRBD2	TRBJ2-1	NA	TRBV10-3
TGTGCCACCAGCAGAGGAGAGGCCACAGATACGCAGTATTTT	CATSRGEATDTQYF	NA	TRBJ2-3	few	TRBV15
TGTGCCAGCTCACCGACTAGCGGGGGGGGCCAAGAGACCCAGTACTTC	CASSPTSGGGQETQYF	TRBD2	TRBJ2-5	NA	TRBV18
TGTGCCAGTAGCCACTATCGTACCCCGGGTGAAAAACTGTTTTTT	CASSHYRTPGEKLFF	NA	TRBJ1-4	NA	TRBV19
TGCGCCAGCAGCCAAGAGCGGGGGTCGGGGAACACTGAAGCTTTCTTT	CASSQERGSGNTEAFF	NA	TRBJ1-1	NA	TRBV4-1
TGTGCCAGCAGCGAGTCTGGACAGAACTTCTGGGATACGCAGTATTTT	CASSESGQNFWDTQYF	NA	TRBJ2-3	NA	TRBV7-9